Here is one TCR beta chain with its context. This clonotype was counted only a few times. The antigen it binds to is not known. There are no base qualities to consult, and no much larger clone falls within one base. This entry belongs to a study of patients and donors after allogeneic stem cell transplantation (dated by TCRdb to about 2020). The CDR3 spans 15 residues, from the cysteine through the phenylalanine. Only the CDR3 DNA is retained, 45 bases long and in frame from the first base. Trimming leaves V shorter by 2 bases and J shorter by 9 bases, with the junction holding 9 bases beyond the gene matches. The germline V gene (reference sequence) sets CDR1 to DFQATT and CDR2 to SNEGSKA. Library construction relied on RT-PCR. Sequencing was carried out with a NextSeq 550. The public reads were run again by TCRdb, first through fastp at Q25 and then through MiXCR, and only productive beta chains were kept. Entries are consolidated by CDR3 protein sequence, retaining the most common genes and DNA. The sample records tens of thousands of distinct CDR3 sequences, 26% of which are singletons. The ten most abundant clones make up approximately 26% of the sample.

Source material: blood, either unsorted or a sorted T cell fraction (not recorded which). The receptor was isolated from a human donor who was either an allogeneic HSCT recipient or a stem cell or donor lymphocyte infusion donor (not recorded which). It is not recorded whose cells these are; they may come from a transplant donor. The rearrangement combines TRBV20-1 with TRBJ1-5; 11 junctional bases match TRBD1. The bases are TGCAGTGCTAGACCCGGGACAGGGGGAGGGGGGCCCCAGCATTTT. Its product reads: CSARPGTGGGGPQHF.